This T cell receptor beta chain was captured by sequencing in a study of blood T cells in healthy people across ages. In the study overall: Per two T cells, about one barcoded beta molecule was captured through template switching.

Trimming removed 6 bases from V and 0 bases from J; junction bases left unmatched: 8. Per germline, CDR1 LGHDT and CDR2 YNNKEL (reference sequence). The CDR3 is 17 amino acids. Together with a sample-barcoded 5' primer, a J-beta primer mix was included in a second PCR lasting roughly 6 to 12 cycles. In TCRdb, the 5' RACE reads were re-called with MiXCR into one record per CDR3 protein. Found here are 750,000 to 1,000,000 distinct CDR3 sequences, just under 30% of them singletons; the top ten hold about 9.4%. This same sample was also part of a study on T cells of mothers and their children.

The V and J genes are TRBV3-1 and TRBJ2-6; TRBD2 aligns across 7 bases. What was sequenced was blood. This TCR was sampled from a woman aged 40 to 50 in good health. The CDR3 region has the DNA TGTGCCAGCAGTGTTATAGCGGGCCCCTCTGGGGCCAACGTCCTGACTTTC. This translates into CASSVIAGPSGANVLTF.